This T cell receptor (beta chain) was captured by sequencing in a study of OX40 agonist ivuxolimab in advanced cancers. TCRdb's copy holds only in-frame clones and misses some; the assay was immunoSEQ multiplex PCR. The top ten hold around 11% of the sample, which has around 60,000 clones, about 91% seen once. CDR3 size: 18 residues. The germline V gene encodes CDR1 MDHEN and CDR2 SYDVKM. Trimming removed 1 base from V and 0 bases from J, with 16 bases in between. The sample in question was CD4+ or CD8+ T cells sorted from blood, obtained in a trial of the OX40 agonist ivuxolimab. The TCR originated in an adult with an advanced solid tumor such as melanoma, head and neck, liver or kidney cancer. This sequence joins TRBV28 and TRBJ2-1, with a possible D match to TRBD2 (6 bases). The CDR3, as DNA: TGTGCCAGCAGTTTATTCGGGCGGGATTATACCTCCTACAATGAGCAGTTCTTC. The encoded protein is CASSLFGRDYTSYNEQFF.